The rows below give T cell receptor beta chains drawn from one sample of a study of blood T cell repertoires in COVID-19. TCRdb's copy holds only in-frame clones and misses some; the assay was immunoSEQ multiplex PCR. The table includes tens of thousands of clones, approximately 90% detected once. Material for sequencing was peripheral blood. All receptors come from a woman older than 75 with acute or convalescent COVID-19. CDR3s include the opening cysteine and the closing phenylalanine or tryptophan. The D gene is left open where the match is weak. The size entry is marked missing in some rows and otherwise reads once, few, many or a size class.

CASSLAQGRNEKLFF TGTGCCAGCAGCTTAGCGCAGGGCCGTAATGAAAAACTGTTTTTT TRBV7-2 - TRBJ1-4 -
CASGFGEKAFF TGTGCTAGTGGTTTTGGGGAGAAAGCTTTCTTT TRBV12-5 - TRBJ1-1 -
CASSPYRPGLVGEQFF TGTGCCAGCAGCCCTTACCGTCCGGGACTAGTTGGTGAGCAGTTCTTC TRBV7-8 - TRBJ2-1 TRBD2
CASSGPGRGNQPQHF TGTGCCAGCAGCGGTCCCGGGAGAGGGAATCAGCCCCAGCATTTT TRBV5-6 - TRBJ1-5 -
CASSLAGTAYEQYF TGTGCCAGCAGTCTAGCCGGGACAGCCTACGAGCAGTACTTC TRBV28 - TRBJ2-7 TRBD1
CASSLGRATNEKLFF TGCGCCAGCAGCTTGGGGCGGGCAACTAATGAAAAACTGTTTTTT TRBV5-1 - TRBJ1-4 -
CASSHRDRYGYTF TGTGCCAGCAGTCACCGGGACAGATATGGCTACACCTTC TRBV5-8 - TRBJ1-2 TRBD1
CASSLGPFPGENTQYF TGTGCCAGCAGCTTAGGCCCCTTCCCGGGTGAAAATACGCAGTATTTT TRBV7-2 - TRBJ2-3 -
CATSDFSGNQPQHF TGTGCCACCAGTGATTTTAGTGGCAATCAGCCCCAGCATTTT TRBV24-1 - TRBJ1-5 -
CASSPKHQETQYF TGTGCCAGCTCACCAAAGCACCAAGAGACCCAGTACTTC TRBV18 - TRBJ2-5 -
CASSLAPVRREHYNEQFF TGTGCCAGCTCACTGGCCCCCGTGAGGCGGGAGCACTACAATGAGCAGTTCTTC TRBV18 few TRBJ2-1 TRBD2
CASRREGFQPQHF TGTGCCAGCAGGAGGGAGGGGTTTCAGCCCCAGCATTTT TRBV6-5 - TRBJ1-5 -
CASSENAGFTYEQYF TGTGCCAGCAGTGAAAACGCAGGGTTTACCTACGAGCAGTACTTC TRBV2 - TRBJ2-7 -
CASSQDHRGYGYTF TGTGCCAGCAGCCAAGATCACCGGGGCTATGGCTACACCTTC TRBV14 - TRBJ1-2 -
CASSESGQGNYGYTF TGTGCCAGCAGTGAATCCGGACAGGGCAATTATGGCTACACCTTC TRBV2 - TRBJ1-2 TRBD1
CASSIGRVNTEAFF TGTGCCAGTAGTATCGGCAGGGTGAACACTGAAGCTTTCTTT TRBV19 - TRBJ1-1 -
CASRHLATNEKLFF TGTGCCAGTAGACACCTTGCAACTAATGAAAAACTGTTTTTT TRBV19 once TRBJ1-4 -
CASSLGLSGGVTDTQYF TGTGCCAGCAGCTTAGGGTTGAGCGGGGGGGTGACAGATACGCAGTATTTT TRBV7-2 - TRBJ2-3 TRBD2
CASSSERTSFNEQFF TGCGCCAGCAGCTCCGAGAGGACTAGTTTCAATGAGCAGTTCTTC TRBV5-1 - TRBJ2-1 TRBD2
CASSQYIASNTEAFF TGCGCCAGCAGCCAATATATCGCGTCGAACACTGAAGCTTTCTTT TRBV4-3 - TRBJ1-1 -
CATATAGAGTGELFF TGTGCCACCGCGACCGCGGGGGCTGGCACCGGGGAGCTGTTTTTT TRBV24-1 few TRBJ2-2 -
CASSLAGGNYEQYF TGTGCCAGCAGCCTAGCGGGAGGGAACTACGAGCAGTACTTC TRBV6-1 - TRBJ2-7 TRBD2
CATSDPGKQETQYF TGTGCCACCAGTGACCCGGGAAAGCAAGAGACCCAGTACTTC TRBV24-1 - TRBJ2-5 -